What follows is one T cell receptor (beta chain) and its context. This record comes from a study of blood T cell repertoires in COVID-19. On the study more broadly: Sites across the United States, Italy and Spain contributed samples from acute and convalescent COVID-19. From T cells, B-cell-depleted T cells, or PBMCs came the material, which was cDNA or gDNA.

In the original workflow: How many nucleated cells were present was estimated from reference gene primer amplification. Libraries were prepared by immunoSEQ multiplex PCR; TCRdb keeps only in-frame clonotypes and omits some of them. V and J calls and clone size are copied from that table; D and trimming were computed from the DNA. This table has fewer than 75,000 clones, roughly nine tenths appearing once. There are 13 residues in the CDR3. J lost 6 bases, V lost 6 bases, and 7 bases had no gene match. Sequencing was performed on peripheral blood. This chain joins TRBV12-3 or TRBV12-4 and TRBJ2-7, with TRBD1 matching over 8 bases. The TCR comes from a man older than 75 with acute or convalescent COVID-19. This CDR3 is CASRPTGDGEQYF. CDR3 coding DNA: TGTGCCAGCAGACCGACAGGGGACGGCGAGCAGTACTTC.